The present entry profiles one T cell receptor beta chain with its context. Its specific antigen is unknown. Base quality data are lacking; no much larger clone is found one base away. Other DNA sequences in the sample encode the same CDR3. Enrolling through a virtual design, the prospective study's participants ranged in age from roughly 18 to 100 years and lived across more than 20 United States geographic areas. In the prospective study, participants were assigned to cohorts based on the clinical history participants reported in a screening survey and a study questionnaire. ImmuneRACE Cohort 3 recovered participants were defined by two consecutive negative NP/OP PCR tests, healthcare professional clearance, or symptom resolution. In the prospective study, whole blood, serum and a nasopharyngeal or oropharyngeal swab were collected from each participant by mobile phlebotomists. Prospective study participants could optionally give additional blood draws and questionnaires over an approximately two-month period. Blood samples from the prospective study were shipped frozen or at room temperature prior to DNA extraction.

The sample belongs to a study of blood T cell repertoires in COVID-19 (TCRdb year 2020). Some background on the complete study: Samples covering the acute and convalescent phases of COVID-19 were provided by collaborators in the United States, Italy and Spain. The material from the prospective study consisted of cDNA or gDNA derived from T cells, B-cell-depleted T cells, or PBMCs. The dataset comprised deeply sampled blood TCRbeta repertoires from subjects exposed to, actively infected with, or recovered from COVID-19. The repertoires were released in a freely available public database meant as a resource for research on the immune response to SARS-CoV-2. The samples were drawn from the first 160 participants of the ongoing ImmuneRACE study and from 1,254 subjects provided by 6 global collaborators. A de-identified subject ID, COVID-19 status, age in years and sex were almost always included in the sample metadata. Where available, HLA class I and class II types were taken from metadata supplied by the sample provider and were not determined by assay-based typing. Overall results and qualifications from the work: How much clinical and demographic metadata was included differed by source and by participant, and the metadata was provided uncurated.

Taken from the germline V gene, the CDR1 and CDR2 loops are SGHTA and FQGNSA. V and J are truncated by 5 bases and 4 bases respectively, leaving an intervening sequence of 12 bases. The CDR3 contains 14 residues, cysteine and phenylalanine counted. The retained sequence is limited to the CDR3, 42 bases, with the frame set at the first base. The immunoSEQ Assay, a bias-controlled multiplex PCR, was used to amplify TCRbeta CDR3 regions from genomic DNA. Per the original workflow: Within the assay, amplification of reference gene primers was used to estimate how many nucleated cells each sample contained. Sequence reads were collapsed and filtered to measure the absolute abundance of every unique TCRbeta CDR3 rearrangement. Productive Simpson clonality was computed per sample as the square root of Simpson's diversity index over productive rearrangements. As stored in TCRdb, this immuneACCESS dataset retains in-frame rearrangements with V and J assigned. A fraction of the clones does not appear; measured against another copy, unresolved V genes explain less than half of the discrepancy, and the remainder lacks a known reason. V and J calls and clone size are copied from that table; D and trimming were computed from the DNA. Here the sample has fewer than 300,000 clones; 90% occur a single time. The ten biggest clones cover 0.95% to 1.2% of the sample.

Specimen: PBMCs or T cells enriched from blood (not recorded which). This receptor was taken from a woman aged 25 to 39 who had recovered from COVID-19. The chain is encoded by TRBV7-2 joined to TRBJ2-1; perhaps TRBD2 is the D gene, with 6 bases matching. The DNA sequence reads TGTGCCAGCAGCCCTCGGGACTCTTACAATGAGCAGTTCTTC. Its product reads: CASSPRDSYNEQFF. This CDR3, with the reference TRBV7-2 and TRBJ2-1 proteins standing in past its ends, gives the full variable domain GAGVSQSPSNKVTEKGKDVELRCDPISGHTALYWYRQSLGQGLEFLIYFQGNSAPDKSGLPSDRFSAERTGGSVSTLTIQRTQQEDSAVYLCASSPRDSYNEQFFGPGTRLTVL.